In its sample, the clone carrying this TCR beta chain ranks as medium-sized. Its antigen is still unknown. TCRdb's table, derived via immunoSEQ multiplex PCR, lists solely in-frame clones and lacks some. The sample records fewer than 20,000 clones, more than 90% being singletons. The J segment lost 3 bases and the V segment lost 0 bases, leaving 13 bases of the junction unmatched. The V gene's germline CDR1 is MGHRA and CDR2 YSYEKL. This CDR3 is built from 18 residues. The sample belongs to a study of lymphopenia after photon versus proton radiotherapy. Regarding the study as a whole: Relative stability marked proton patients; photon patients lost diversity and naive cells. Authors raise, but do not show, better survival with proton therapy.

The sequence was collected from a woman aged 35 to 49 with cholangiocarcinoma. The genes are TRBV4-1 and TRBJ2-7; 8 bases fit TRBD2. Sequencing was performed on peripheral blood, taken from a patient treated with photon-based radiotherapy. CDR3 sequence (DNA): TGCGCCAGCAGCCAAGATCCGTCCCTAGCGGGTGACGGCTACGAGCAGTACTTC. Amino acid sequence: CASSQDPSLAGDGYEQYF.